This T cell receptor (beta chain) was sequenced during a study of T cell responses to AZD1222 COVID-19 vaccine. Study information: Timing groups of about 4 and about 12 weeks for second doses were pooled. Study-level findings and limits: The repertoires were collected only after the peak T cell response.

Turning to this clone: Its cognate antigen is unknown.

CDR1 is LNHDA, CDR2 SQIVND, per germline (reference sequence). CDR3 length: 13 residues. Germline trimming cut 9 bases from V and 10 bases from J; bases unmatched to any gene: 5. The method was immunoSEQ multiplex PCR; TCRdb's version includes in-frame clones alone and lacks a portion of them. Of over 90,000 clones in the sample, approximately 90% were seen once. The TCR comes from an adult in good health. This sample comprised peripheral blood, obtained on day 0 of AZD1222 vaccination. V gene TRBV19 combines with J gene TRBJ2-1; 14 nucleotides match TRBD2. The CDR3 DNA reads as TGTGCCAGCGGGACTAGCGGGAGTATAGAGCAGTTCTTC. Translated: CASGTSGSIEQFF.